Sequencing of this T cell receptor (beta chain) was carried out in a study of shared clonotypes between healthy human individuals. The table came from immunoSEQ multiplex PCR; TCRdb's copy has only in-frame clones and leaves some out. The sample includes approximately 1.5 million clones, about 98% of them seen just once. Study findings and constraints: Estimated richness values were generally larger in naive subsets than in memory subsets.

The germline gives CDR1 PRHDT, CDR2 FYEKMQ (reference sequence). V gave up 5 bases and J gave up 6 bases; unmatched junction bases: 8. CDR3 length: 15 amino acids. Of note for this clone: Its antigen is undetermined.

What was sequenced was naive CD4+ T cells sorted from blood. Subset denoted: CD45RA+ positively selected. This clonotype was sampled from a man aged 25-45 years in good health. The J gene is TRBJ2-7, the V gene TRBV13; 12 nucleotides line up with TRBD2. CDR3 region: CASSRGGLAGGEQYF. The DNA for the CDR3 is TGTGCCAGCAGCCGCGGGGGACTAGCGGGTGGCGAGCAGTACTTC.